This TCR beta chain was obtained from a study of T cell repertoires in cytomegalovirus infection. Turning to the study itself: It was recently identified HLA-C-restricted and well-studied HLA-B-restricted CMV epitopes that the study used. Study-level results: Dominant in the ex vivo response were TCR beta clonotypes restricted by HLA-C and specific for CMV.

From the reads, TCRdb called clonotypes with MiXCR, one entry per CDR3 protein. The sample lists tens of thousands of distinct CDR3 sequences, under 30% occurring once. This clonotype was counted between two and nine times. What it binds is unknown. The CDR3 runs to 13 residues. Germline V gene lookup returns CDR1 DFQATT and CDR2 SNEGSKA (reference sequence). V lost 1 base and J lost 1, with 6 bases in between. The chain has TRBV20-1 and TRBJ2-3, with D unclear. The source is a human donor in good health (CMV status not recorded). Some clones in this sample may be carry-over from other donors' samples. Sequences were derived from CD8+ T cells from cultured PBMCs, sampled from culture after CMV antigen stimulation. This chain's CDR3 is CSARGLGTDTQYF. Written as DNA, the CDR3 is TGCAGTGCTAGAGGCCTGGGCACAGATACGCAGTATTTT.